This TCR beta chain was captured in a study of blood T cell repertoires in COVID-19. Across the whole study: The United States, Italy and Spain provided the acute and convalescent COVID-19 samples. T cells, B-cell-depleted T cells, or PBMCs provided the cDNA or gDNA that served as material.

Under the authors' procedure: How many nucleated cells were present was estimated from reference gene primer amplification. The data were produced by immunoSEQ multiplex PCR, yet TCRdb's version contains in-frame clones alone and is incomplete. Clonal size and the V and J genes are those of that table, whereas D and trimming came from the DNA. This sample yields fewer than 300,000 clones, of which 85% are seen a single time; about an eighth belongs to the top ten. Between the trimmed V and J ends, which lost 5 bases and 13 bases, there was a span of 9 bases. Per germline, CDR1 MNHEY and CDR2 SVGEGT. The CDR3 length is 11 residues.

The sequence was obtained from a human donor in a cohort sampled during active COVID-19. Source material: peripheral blood. This chain joins TRBV6-2 or TRBV6-3 and TRBJ1-6, with D hard to call. DNA of the CDR3: TGTGCCAGCAGTCTGAGTAGCCCCCTCCACTTT. Translation gives CASSLSSPLHF.